These T cell receptor beta chains were read from a single sample in a study of cytomegalovirus exposure and HLA in healthy donors. Profiling relied on immunoSEQ multiplex PCR, and the TCRdb table lists in-frame clones only, not all of them. The repertoire includes over 60,000 clones, 65% to 70% of them detected once, and around 15% sits in the top ten. The sequencing sample was made of PBMCs. The receptors shown here come from a male donor in good health and CMV-seropositive. The CDR3 runs from the conserved cysteine through the conserved F or W. D genes are given only for firm matches. For some rows the clone size is stated as once, few or many, or as a class when expanded; others skip it.

>NA|TRBV7-6|TRBJ1-5|NA
CASSLLGSNQPQHF
TGTGCCAGCAGCTTACTTGGCAGCAATCAGCCCCAGCATTTT
>NA|TRBV5-4|TRBJ2-1|many
CASSLMGQGTSEQFF
TGTGCCAGCAGCTTGATGGGTCAGGGCACGAGTGAGCAGTTCTTC
>TRBD2|TRBV14|TRBJ2-4|NA
CASSGTSGGIQYF
TGTGCCAGCAGCGGGACTAGCGGTGGCATTCAGTACTTC
>TRBD2|TRBV5-1|TRBJ2-1|NA
CASSLGGLAGANEQFF
TGCGCCAGCAGCTTGGGGGGACTAGCGGGAGCCAATGAGCAGTTCTTC
>NA|TRBV19|TRBJ1-3|NA
CASSISGHGRPLSGNTIYF
TGTGCCAGTAGTATCTCCGGACATGGAAGGCCCCTCTCTGGAAACACCATATATTTT
>NA|TRBV20-1|TRBJ2-4|NA
CSAGDRYF
TGCAGTGCAGGAGACAGGTACTTC
>NA|TRBV6-1|TRBJ2-2|once
CASIPRRNTGELFF
TGTGCCAGCATACCCAGGCGAAACACCGGGGAGCTGTTTTTT
>TRBD2|TRBV5-1|TRBJ2-2|NA
CASSLTWTSGAGELFF
TGCGCCAGCAGCTTGACATGGACTAGCGGGGCCGGGGAGCTGTTTTTT
>TRBD2|TRBV11-2|TRBJ2-2|NA
CASSLEGSGSTGELFF
TGTGCCAGCAGCTTAGAGGGTAGCGGGAGCACCGGGGAGCTGTTTTTT
>TRBD2|TRBV5-1|TRBJ2-1|NA
CASSLALAGGNEQFF
TGCGCCAGCAGCTTGGCACTAGCGGGGGGCAATGAGCAGTTCTTC
>TRBD1|TRBV7-6|TRBJ2-7|NA
CASSLGGQGAGEQYF
TGTGCCAGCAGCTTAGGAGGGCAGGGGGCGGGGGAGCAGTACTTC
>NA|TRBV2|TRBJ2-6|few
CATKDRPSGANVLTF
TGTGCCACCAAAGACAGGCCCTCTGGGGCCAACGTCCTGACTTTC
>TRBD1|TRBV7-2|TRBJ2-3|NA
CASSSGQLGDTQYF
TGTGCCAGCAGCTCGGGACAGTTGGGAGATACGCAGTATTTT
>TRBD1|TRBV14|TRBJ2-5|NA
CASSDGQGGQETQYF
TGTGCCAGCAGCGACGGACAGGGGGGACAAGAGACCCAGTACTTC
>NA|TRBV1|TRBJ2-3|NA
CTSSQDGGSTDTQYF
TGCACCAGCAGCCAGGACGGAGGTAGCACAGATACGCAGTATTTT
>TRBD1|TRBV5-4|TRBJ2-5|NA
CASSLGTGYLGETQYF
TGTGCCAGCAGCTTGGGGACAGGGTATTTAGGGGAGACCCAGTACTTC
>NA|TRBV11-3|TRBJ1-5|NA
CASSLRQILSNQPQHF
TGTGCCAGCAGCTTAAGACAAATCCTCAGCAATCAGCCCCAGCATTTT
>TRBD1|TRBV25-1|TRBJ2-7|NA
CASSAGTGGVYEQYF
TGTGCCAGCAGTGCCGGGACAGGGGGTGTATACGAGCAGTACTTC
>TRBD1|TRBV5-4|TRBJ1-2|NA
CASSGTDRDYGYTF
TGTGCCAGCAGCGGAACGGACAGGGACTATGGCTACACCTTC
>NA|TRBV7-2|TRBJ1-5|few
CASSVDRNQPQHF
TGTGCCAGCAGCGTAGACAGGAATCAGCCCCAGCATTTT
>TRBD1|TRBV11-2|TRBJ2-7|NA
CASSPDRVNEQYF
TGTGCCAGCAGCCCTGACAGGGTTAACGAGCAGTACTTC
>NA|TRBV19|TRBJ1-4|NA
CASSMGAMVEKLFF
TGTGCCAGTAGCATGGGGGCTATGGTTGAAAAACTGTTTTTT
>NA|TRBV29-1|TRBJ2-6|NA
CSARVGGSGANVLTF
TGCAGCGCGCGGGTAGGGGGTTCTGGGGCCAACGTCCTGACTTTC
>TRBD1|TRBV7-2|TRBJ1-5|NA
CASSQQGVWQPQHF
TGTGCCAGCAGCCAACAGGGGGTATGGCAGCCCCAGCATTTT
>NA|TRBV4-1|TRBJ2-3|NA
CASSPPPGISADTQYF
TGCGCCAGCAGCCCCCCCCCTGGAATTAGCGCAGATACGCAGTATTTT
>TRBD2|TRBV27|TRBJ2-5|few
CASSLSGSMETQYF
TGTGCCAGCAGTTTAAGCGGGAGCATGGAGACCCAGTACTTC
>TRBD1|TRBV9|TRBJ2-7|NA
CASSLGTGVSYEQYF
TGTGCCAGCAGCCTCGGGACAGGGGTCTCCTACGAGCAGTACTTC
>NA|TRBV29-1|TRBJ1-1|NA
CSVEGGRDTEAFF
TGCAGCGTTGAAGGGGGGCGCGACACTGAAGCTTTCTTT
>TRBD1|TRBV2|TRBJ1-2|NA
CASPRQGGGYTF
TGTGCCAGCCCCCGACAGGGCGGTGGCTACACCTTC
>TRBD2|TRBV9|TRBJ2-2|NA
CASSVDRGLAGVVGELFF
TGTGCCAGCAGCGTAGACCGGGGACTAGCGGGAGTCGTAGGGGAGCTGTTTTTT
>TRBD1|TRBV7-6|TRBJ2-7|NA
CASSLDRDRGFSYEQYF
TGTGCCAGCAGCTTAGATCGGGACAGGGGGTTTTCCTACGAGCAGTACTTC